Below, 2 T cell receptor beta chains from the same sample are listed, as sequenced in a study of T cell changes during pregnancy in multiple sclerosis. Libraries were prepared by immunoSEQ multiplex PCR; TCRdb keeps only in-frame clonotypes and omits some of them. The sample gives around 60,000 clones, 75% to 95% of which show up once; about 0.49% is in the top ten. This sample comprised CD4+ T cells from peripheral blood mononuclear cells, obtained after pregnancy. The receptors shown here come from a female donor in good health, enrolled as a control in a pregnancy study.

The CDR3 loop is CASSHPGPPTRGASGNTIYF. CDR3 DNA: TGCGCCAGCAGCCACCCCGGTCCCCCCACACGGGGGGCATCTGGAAACACCATATATTTT. The chain links TRBV4-1 to TRBJ1-3; a possible D gene is TRBD1 (6 bases). CDR1 and CDR2 from the germline V gene are MGHRA and YSYEKL. The V gene lost 3 bases and the J gene lost 1 base, with 25 bases spanning the gap. This CDR3 has 20 amino acids.

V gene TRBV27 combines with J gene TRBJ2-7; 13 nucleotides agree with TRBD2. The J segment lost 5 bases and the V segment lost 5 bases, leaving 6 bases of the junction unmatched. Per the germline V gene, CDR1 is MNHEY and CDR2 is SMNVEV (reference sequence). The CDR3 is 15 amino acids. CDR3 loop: CASSPGTSGVNEQYF. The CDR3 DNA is TGTGCCAGCAGTCCCGGGACTAGCGGGGTAAACGAGCAGTACTTC.